The 22 T cell receptor beta chains below all came from one sample that was sequenced in a study of T cells expressing NK-cell markers. Following a re-call of the 5' RACE reads, TCRdb has one entry per CDR3 protein and lacks DNA. The specimen's table records roughly 280,000 distinct CDR3 sequences. Material: blood T cells: a sorted CD56 or NKG2C T cell subset, CD4+ or CD8+ T cells, or bulk PBMC T cells (not recorded which). The source of these receptors is a man younger than 35 in good health.

The J gene is TRBJ1-5, the V gene TRBV20-1; with no DNA, the TCRdb D assignment of TRBD1 cannot be verified. Germline V CDR1 and CDR2: DFQATT, SNEGSKA (reference sequence). The CDR3 spans 14 residues. Here the CDR3 reads CSARERGLSQPQHF.

This chain's CDR3 is CASSNQRHNTGELFF. The chain combines TRBV28 with TRBJ2-2. The CDR3 consists of 15 residues. The V gene's germline CDR1 is MDHEN and CDR2 SYDVKM.

The V and J genes are TRBV12-3 or TRBV12-4 and TRBJ1-6; TCRdb's assignment of TRBD1 cannot be checked, as there is no DNA. The CDR3 is 14 residues long. The chain's CDR3 is CASSLDRFSSPLHF.

The chain carries TRBV5-1 and TRBJ2-1; the TCRdb call, TRBD2, lacks DNA for checking. CDR1 and CDR2 (germline): SGHRS, YFSETQ. The CDR3 has 16 residues. CDR3 protein: CASSSGLAERNNEQFF.

The chain has TRBV4-3 and TRBJ2-1. The germline V gene has CDR1 LGHNA and CDR2 YSLEER. This CDR3 is built from 16 residues. The chain's CDR3 is CASSQAAGVPYNEQFF.

V gene TRBV7-9 combines with J gene TRBJ1-4. The germline V gene encodes CDR1 SEHNR and CDR2 FQNEAQ (reference sequence). This CDR3 region has 14 residues. The CDR3 is CASSPSGGSEKLFF.

V is TRBV6-5 and J is TRBJ2-3. The CDR3 is made up of 14 amino acids. Germline-derived CDR1 and CDR2 are MNHEY and SVGAGI. CDR3 residues: CASSYGPVEDTQYF.

The chain carries TRBV6-5 and TRBJ2-7; absent DNA, TCRdb's TRBD2 call cannot be checked. The CDR3 has 13 amino acids. CDR1 MNHEY and CDR2 SVGAGI come from the germline V gene. The CDR3 sequence: CASSNTGTPARYF.

The rearrangement links TRBV4-2 to TRBJ2-7; there is no DNA to check the TCRdb D call of TRBD2. Germline V gene sequence: CDR1 LGHNA, CDR2 YNFKEQ. This CDR3 is built from 17 residues. The CDR3 spells CASSQEYRGGTYYEQYF.

This sequence joins TRBV20-1 and TRBJ1-1; with no DNA, the TCRdb D assignment of TRBD1 cannot be verified. CDR1 and CDR2 from the germline V gene are DFQATT and SNEGSKA (reference sequence). This CDR3 contains 15 residues. The CDR3 is CSASLPGNFGAEAFF.

J is TRBJ2-6 and V is TRBV6-5; TCRdb's D gene call, TRBD2, goes unchecked for lack of DNA. The CDR3 is 18 residues long. CDR1 is MNHEY, CDR2 SVGAGI, per germline. The CDR3 sequence is CASSYGLGGRSGANVLTF.

The chain joins TRBV2 to TRBJ2-3; lacking DNA, the TRBD2 call made by TCRdb goes unchecked. CDR1 is SNHLY and CDR2 is FYNNEI in the germline V gene. The CDR3 totals 18 residues. The CDR3: CASSEARIAGTSTDTQYF.

The V call is TRBV10-3, the J call TRBJ2-5; TCRdb's D call of TRBD2 is untestable without DNA. CDR1 is ENHRY, CDR2 SYGVKD, per germline. The CDR3 runs to 13 residues. The CDR3 loop reads CAISSGRTETQYF.

This chain connects TRBV7-2 to TRBJ1-1. The CDR3 is 15 amino acids. The germline V gene has CDR1 SGHTA and CDR2 FQGNSA. CDR3 sequence: CASSLYSLGATEAFF.

The CDR3 here is CASSLETSSYNEQFF. This chain connects TRBV5-4 to TRBJ2-1. Germline CDR1 and CDR2: SGHNT and YYREEE (reference sequence). The CDR3 loop spans 15 amino acids.

V and J are TRBV18 and TRBJ1-4; TCRdb proposes TRBD1, but this gene call is untestable without DNA. The CDR3 covers 15 residues. Germline assignment: CDR1 KGHSH and CDR2 LQKENI. CDR3 region: CASSPPTGQGEKLFF.

The genes are TRBV20-1 and TRBJ2-1; the TRBD2 assignment by TCRdb is unverifiable without DNA. The CDR3 contains 14 residues. The V gene's germline CDR1 is DFQATT and CDR2 SNEGSKA (reference sequence). The CDR3 is CSAPSGGPRGEQFF.

The rearrangement uses TRBV29-1 and TRBJ2-2. The CDR3 is 13 residues long. In germline, CDR1 is SQVTM, CDR2 ANQGSEA. The CDR3 sequence: CSVDRSTTGELFF.

The chain joins TRBV12-3 or TRBV12-4 to TRBJ1-5; checking the TCRdb D call of TRBD1 is not possible without DNA. The CDR3 loop spans 15 amino acids. The CDR3 here is CASSISRGRVQPQHF.

The CDR3 sequence: CSARRIAGNTIYF. The chain is built from TRBV20-1 and TRBJ1-3. CDR1 and CDR2 from the germline V gene are DFQATT and SNEGSKA (reference sequence). The CDR3 loop spans 13 amino acids.

V usage is TRBV5-1 and J usage is TRBJ2-3; the D call from TCRdb, TRBD1, cannot be confirmed without DNA. This CDR3 contains 15 residues. Germline V gives CDR1 SGHRS, CDR2 YFSETQ. The CDR3 is CASSPLGTWTDTQYF.

The rearrangement joins TRBV2 to TRBJ2-7; the TCRdb D gene call, TRBD2, has no DNA to confirm it. Looked up from germline, CDR1 is SNHLY and CDR2 is FYNNEI. The CDR3 has 14 amino acids. CDR3 residues: CASSEGTRGYEQYF.